This TCR beta chain was sequenced in a study of Ad26.COV2.S vaccination and SARS-CoV-2 variants. Study overall: Vaccine-arm donor from the placebo-controlled COV1001 Ad26.COV2.S trial. Findings and caveats of the study: Comparable non-spike TCR breadth was observed in vaccine and placebo recipients. Substantial breadth was reportedly displayed by spike-specific CD8+ and CD4+ T cell responses after vaccination.

Repertoires were generated with immunoSEQ multiplex PCR, while TCRdb's copy carries only in-frame clones and drops some. The table lists about half a million clones, about 88% of them singletons. The CDR3 runs 22 residues. Treatment specified: 15 to 20 received Ad26.COV2.S at low or high dose, single or two shots; about 5 received placebo; per-sample allocation not given. Samples were taken on day 63 after the first vaccine or placebo injection. Concerning this clone: Its antigen is not known.

The sample in question was peripheral blood, obtained in a trial of Ad26.COV2.S vaccine versus placebo. This clonotype was sampled from a person between 18 and 65 years old who received the Ad26.COV2.S COVID-19 vaccine or a placebo. The gene calls are TRBV21-1 and TRBJ2-7; the D call of TRBD1 is as the table states it, not checked on the DNA. TRBV21-1 is reported as a pseudogene. CDR3 in amino acids: CASSKLYVNFRGQSFICGEQYF. The DNA for the CDR3 is TGTGCCAGCAGCAAATTGTACGTGAATTTTCGGGGACAGTCCTTTATCTGTGGCGAGCAGTACTTC.